A single T cell receptor (beta chain) is shown here with its context. The data originate from a study of blood T cell repertoires in COVID-19. Background on the study: From T cells, B-cell-depleted T cells, or PBMCs came the material, which was cDNA or gDNA.

Germline V gene data show CDR1 as LNHDA and CDR2 as SQIVND (reference sequence). The CDR3 spans 15 residues. V was cut by 4 bases and J by 0 bases, with 12 bases left in between. It was during active infection that Seattle patients were enrolled and then longitudinally followed. Only in-frame clones appear in the TCRdb table, and some are missing; sequencing was by immunoSEQ multiplex PCR. This table has some 220,000 clones, 75% to 90% appearing once. The rearrangement uses TRBV19 and TRBJ2-5; the D gene is possibly TRBD1 (5 bases). Specimen: peripheral blood. The clonotype comes from a woman aged 70-85 years with COVID-19, enrolled during active disease. The CDR3 nucleotides read TGTGCCAGTAGTAAGGGGTTTCCGTACCAAGAGACCCAGTACTTC. This codes for CASSKGFPYQETQYF.